This T cell receptor (beta chain) comes out of a study of blood T cell repertoires in COVID-19. About the research overall: Acute and convalescent COVID-19 samples came from the United States, Italy and Spain. In each case, the material was cDNA or gDNA derived from T cells, B-cell-depleted T cells, or PBMCs.

Assignment of participants to cohorts was predicated upon participant-reported clinical history. The CDR3 is made up of 13 amino acids. The V and J ends lost 7 bases and 8 bases, in that order; junction bases with no gene match: 7. How the authors handled the data: Scientists estimated how many nucleated cells there were by amplifying reference gene primers. The repertoire was sequenced with immunoSEQ multiplex PCR; TCRdb's copy has only in-frame clones and lacks some. V and J calls plus clone size are reproduced from that table; the DNA served to infer D and trimming. In the table there are around 200,000 clones, about 87% of which are singletons.

This receptor was obtained from a woman in her twenties or thirties who had recovered from COVID-19. This chain joins TRBV12-3 or TRBV12-4 and TRBJ1-4; 7 bases align to TRBD1. The specimen was PBMCs or T cells enriched from blood (not recorded which). CDR3 amino acids: CASTGTDGEKLFF. In DNA, the CDR3 is TGTGCCAGCACCGGGACAGATGGAGAAAAACTGTTTTTT.